The rows below give T cell receptor beta chains drawn from one sample of a study of shared clonotypes between healthy human individuals. Sequencing was performed with immunoSEQ multiplex PCR; in TCRdb, only in-frame clones are kept and a portion is missing. The sample holds approximately 2,000,000 clones, under 95% seen once. Sequencing was carried out using naive CD4+ T cells from PBMCs. These receptors came from a man between 18 and 29 years old in good health. Some clones in this sample may be carry-over from other donors' samples. Both conserved end residues are part of each CDR3. The D gene is left open where the match is weak. Clone size, where shown, is once, few, many, or a class for clones that have expanded.

-	14	TRBV15	TRBJ2-7	-	CATSRGGMFHEQYF	TGTGCCACCAGCAGAGGTGGAATGTTTCACGAGCAGTACTTC
-	13	TRBV19	TRBJ1-3	-	CASRRNSGNTIYF	TGTGCCAGTAGAAGGAACTCTGGAAACACCATATATTTT
-	16	TRBV10-3	TRBJ1-5	-	CAISELGWGSNQPQHF	TGTGCCATCAGTGAGCTGGGGTGGGGGAGCAATCAGCCCCAGCATTTT
TRBD2	15	TRBV7-9	TRBJ2-7	-	CASSPAGGRAYEQYF	TGTGCCAGCAGCCCCGCGGGGGGCAGGGCCTACGAGCAGTACTTC
-	15	TRBV18	TRBJ1-1	-	CASSPGQLLNTEAFF	TGTGCCAGCTCACCGGGGCAGTTATTGAACACTGAAGCTTTCTTT
TRBD1	16	TRBV28	TRBJ2-7	-	CASSPIIRDRFYEQYF	TGTGCCAGCAGTCCCATAATCCGGGACAGGTTCTACGAGCAGTACTTC
-	14	TRBV5-6	TRBJ2-3	-	CASSSTDRTDTQYF	TGTGCCAGCAGCTCGACGGATCGCACAGATACGCAGTATTTT
TRBD2	17	TRBV28	TRBJ2-1	-	CASSLAGGRGTYNEQFF	TGTGCCAGCAGTTTAGCGGGAGGGAGGGGGACATACAATGAGCAGTTCTTC
-	15	TRBV19	TRBJ2-7	-	CASTMDPRGTYEQYF	TGTGCCAGTACCATGGACCCACGAGGCACCTACGAGCAGTACTTC
TRBD2	15	TRBV28	TRBJ2-5	-	CASSLGLAVQETQYF	TGTGCCAGCAGTCTGGGGCTAGCGGTCCAAGAGACCCAGTACTTC
-	15	TRBV15	TRBJ1-2	-	CATSREDSPYYGYTF	TGTGCCACCAGCAGAGAGGACAGCCCCTACTATGGCTACACCTTC
TRBD1	18	TRBV18	TRBJ2-2	-	CASSRGPGTGGLTGELFF	TGTGCCAGCTCCCGAGGACCTGGGACAGGGGGTTTGACCGGGGAGCTGTTTTTT
TRBD2	16	TRBV5-1	TRBJ2-6	-	CASEASGTSGANVLTF	TGCGCCAGCGAGGCTAGCGGGACCTCTGGGGCCAACGTCCTGACTTTC
-	15	TRBV6-5	TRBJ1-2	-	CASTSGGPTNYGYTF	TGTGCCAGTACCTCCGGGGGGCCAACTAACTATGGCTACACCTTC
TRBD1	12	TRBV2	TRBJ1-1	few	CASRRDSGPALF	TGTGCCAGCAGGAGGGACAGCGGGCCTGCGCTCTTT
TRBD2	18	TRBV19	TRBJ2-7	-	CASSTTMVTSGRAHEQYF	TGTGCCAGTAGTACCACCATGGTGACTAGCGGGAGGGCCCACGAGCAGTACTTC
TRBD2	19	TRBV9	TRBJ2-5	-	CASSVVGSPSGRAQETQYF	TGTGCCAGCAGCGTAGTTGGGTCCCCTAGCGGGAGGGCCCAAGAGACCCAGTACTTC
-	13	TRBV9	TRBJ1-4	-	CASSGGRNEKLFF	TGTGCCAGCAGCGGGGGCCGTAATGAAAAACTGTTTTTT
TRBD1	16	TRBV28	TRBJ2-2	-	CASSPPRTGSAGELFF	TGTGCCAGCAGTCCCCCTCGGACAGGTTCGGCCGGGGAGCTGTTTTTT
-	12	TRBV19	TRBJ1-1	-	CASSIVPGRAFF	TGTGCCAGTAGTATAGTGCCAGGGCGGGCTTTCTTT
-	14	TRBV5-1	TRBJ1-5	few	CASSLEGLGQPQHF	TGCGCCAGCAGCTTGGAAGGGCTCGGCCAGCCCCAGCATTTT
TRBD2	14	TRBV10-3	TRBJ2-1	once	CAISPSLSGGEQFF	TGTGCCATCAGTCCATCTCTTAGCGGGGGTGAGCAGTTCTTC
-	14	TRBV6-6	TRBJ2-2	-	CASTIGGGTGELFF	TGTGCCAGCACGATTGGGGGCGGCACCGGGGAGCTGTTTTTT
-	14	TRBV29-1	TRBJ2-5	once	CSEKGAGAVETQYF	TGCAGCGAGAAGGGGGCGGGAGCTGTTGAGACCCAGTACTTC
-	13	TRBV2	TRBJ2-5	-	CASSGGRTETQYF	TGTGCCAGCAGTGGAGGCAGGACGGAGACCCAGTACTTC
-	15	TRBV6-5	TRBJ1-1	-	CASSTWEVRDTEAFF	TGTGCCAGCAGTACCTGGGAGGTTCGGGACACTGAAGCTTTCTTT
TRBD1	19	TRBV15	TRBJ2-1	-	CATSRDGDRGGSLYNEQFF	TGTGCCACCAGCAGAGATGGGGACAGGGGCGGTTCATTGTACAATGAGCAGTTCTTC
-	17	TRBV18	TRBJ2-1	-	CASSPRVSGKSYNEQFF	TGTGCCAGCTCACCACGGGTTAGCGGTAAATCCTACAATGAGCAGTTCTTC
-	15	TRBV5-1	TRBJ2-5	-	CASSLDSGKKETQYF	TGCGCCAGCAGCTTGGACTCGGGTAAAAAAGAGACCCAGTACTTC
TRBD2	18	TRBV19	TRBJ2-5	-	CASSIESMREIGSETQYF	TGTGCCAGTAGTATAGAGTCCATGCGGGAGATAGGTTCGGAGACCCAGTACTTC
-	16	TRBV5-8	TRBJ1-1	-	CASSLLVSAMNTEAFF	TGTGCCAGCAGCTTGTTGGTCAGCGCTATGAACACTGAAGCTTTCTTT
-	16	TRBV5-5	TRBJ2-2	-	CASSLPGPSNAGELFF	TGTGCCAGCAGCTTGCCGGGCCCGAGCAACGCCGGGGAGCTGTTTTTT
-	15	TRBV30	TRBJ1-5	-	CAWSVGADSNQPQHF	TGTGCCTGGAGTGTTGGAGCTGATAGCAATCAGCCCCAGCATTTT
TRBD1	12	TRBV2	TRBJ2-3	-	CATGQGTDTQYF	TGTGCCACCGGACAGGGGACAGATACGCAGTATTTT
TRBD2	15	TRBV28	TRBJ2-5	-	CASTDVGARGETQYF	TGTGCCAGCACCGACGTGGGCGCGCGGGGGGAGACCCAGTACTTC
-	15	TRBV10-3	TRBJ2-1	-	CAISVSPSDYNEQFF	TGTGCCATCAGTGTTTCGCCTAGCGACTACAATGAGCAGTTCTTC
-	16	TRBV18	TRBJ1-1	-	CASSPRQGQSGTEAFF	TGTGCCAGCTCACCGCGGCAGGGCCAAAGTGGAACTGAAGCTTTCTTT
TRBD1	16	TRBV4-1	TRBJ1-2	once	CASSRYEGASENGYTF	TGCGCCAGCAGCCGATACGAGGGGGCAAGTGAGAATGGCTACACCTTC
-	15	TRBV5-1	TRBJ2-1	-	CASSDSRGRYNEQFF	TGCGCCAGCAGCGACTCTAGGGGTCGCTACAATGAGCAGTTCTTC
-	14	TRBV4-1	TRBJ1-1	-	CASSQDRRGTEAFF	TGCGCCAGCAGCCAAGATAGGAGGGGAACAGAAGCTTTCTTT
-	15	TRBV5-1	TRBJ2-1	once	CASSLAGINYNEQFF	TGCGCCAGCAGCTTGGCGGGGATTAACTACAATGAGCAGTTCTTC
-	16	TRBV5-1	TRBJ1-3	-	CASSLGGLTSGNTIYF	TGCGCCAGCAGCTTGGGGGGACTAACCTCTGGAAACACCATATATTTT
-	16	TRBV6-5	TRBJ1-4	few	CASSSTKGVLNEKLFF	TGTGCCAGCAGTTCCACAAAGGGAGTGCTTAATGAAAAACTGTTTTTT
-	15	TRBV5-1	TRBJ1-1	-	CASSLVAGSNTEAFF	TGCGCCAGCAGCTTGGTGGCAGGATCGAACACTGAAGCTTTCTTT
-	12	TRBV28	TRBJ1-2	-	CASSLPVYGYTF	TGTGCCAGCAGTTTACCCGTCTATGGCTACACCTTC
TRBD1	14	TRBV19	TRBJ1-2	-	CASSIPTGGYGYTF	TGTGCCAGTAGTATACCTACAGGGGGCTATGGCTACACCTTC
TRBD1	14	TRBV29-1	TRBJ1-2	-	CSVEGVRGNYGYTF	TGCAGCGTTGAAGGGGTCAGGGGGAACTATGGCTACACCTTC
-	15	TRBV7-9	TRBJ1-3	-	CASSLAGISGNTIYF	TGTGCCAGCAGCTTAGCGGGGATATCTGGAAACACCATATATTTT
-	14	TRBV7-2	TRBJ2-3	-	CASSRGRRTDTQYF	TGTGCCAGCAGTCGAGGACGTCGCACAGATACGCAGTATTTT
-	19	TRBV14	TRBJ1-5	-	CASSQAVFRAGAPNQPQHF	TGTGCCAGCAGCCAAGCTGTCTTTAGGGCAGGGGCGCCCAATCAGCCCCAGCATTTT
TRBD1	13	TRBV6-5	TRBJ2-7	-	CATRQGIPYEQYF	TGTGCCACCCGACAGGGGATACCCTACGAGCAGTACTTC
TRBD1	13	TRBV30	TRBJ1-2	-	CAWSVQGALGYTF	TGTGCCTGGAGTGTACAGGGGGCGCTTGGCTACACCTTC
-	18	TRBV28	TRBJ2-1	-	CASSLVKVGAVSYNEQFF	TGTGCCAGCAGTTTAGTAAAGGTGGGAGCGGTCTCCTACAATGAGCAGTTCTTC
TRBD1	17	TRBV11-2	TRBJ2-7	-	CASSPGYRGLSFYEQYF	TGTGCCAGCAGCCCAGGTTACAGGGGGCTCAGCTTCTACGAGCAGTACTTC
-	15	TRBV30	TRBJ2-2	-	CARTTRGAGTGELFF	TGTGCCCGAACAACCCGGGGGGCGGGCACCGGGGAGCTGTTTTTT
-	14	TRBV6-1	TRBJ1-1	-	CASRRTATNTEAFF	TGTGCCAGCAGGCGGACAGCGACGAACACTGAAGCTTTCTTT
-	12	TRBV15	TRBJ2-1	-	CATSSRGDEQFF	TGTGCCACCAGCAGCCGAGGAGATGAGCAGTTCTTC